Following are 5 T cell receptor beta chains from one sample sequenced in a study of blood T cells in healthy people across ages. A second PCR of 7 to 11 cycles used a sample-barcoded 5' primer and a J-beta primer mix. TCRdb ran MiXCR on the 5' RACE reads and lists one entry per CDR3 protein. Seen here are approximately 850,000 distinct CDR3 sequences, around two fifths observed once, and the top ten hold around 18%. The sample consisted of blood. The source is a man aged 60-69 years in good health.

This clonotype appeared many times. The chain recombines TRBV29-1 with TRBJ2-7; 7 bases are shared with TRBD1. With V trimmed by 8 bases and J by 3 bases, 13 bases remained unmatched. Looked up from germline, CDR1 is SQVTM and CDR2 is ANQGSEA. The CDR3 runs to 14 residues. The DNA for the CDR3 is TGCAGCCCACAAGGACAGGTTTCAGTCTACGAGCAGTACTTC. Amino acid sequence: CSPQGQVSVYEQYF.

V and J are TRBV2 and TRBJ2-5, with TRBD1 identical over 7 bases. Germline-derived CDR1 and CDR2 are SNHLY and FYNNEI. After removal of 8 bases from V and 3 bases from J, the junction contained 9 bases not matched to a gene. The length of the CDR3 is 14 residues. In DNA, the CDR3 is TGTGCCAGCTGCCGACAGGGACACGAAGAGACCCAGTACTTC. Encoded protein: CASCRQGHEETQYF.

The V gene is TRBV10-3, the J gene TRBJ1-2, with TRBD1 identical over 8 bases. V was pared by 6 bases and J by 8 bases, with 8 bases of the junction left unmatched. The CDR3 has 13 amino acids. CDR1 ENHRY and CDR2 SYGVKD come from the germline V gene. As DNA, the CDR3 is TGTGCCATCAGACCCGGACAGGGTGACGGCTACACCTTC. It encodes CAIRPGQGDGYTF.

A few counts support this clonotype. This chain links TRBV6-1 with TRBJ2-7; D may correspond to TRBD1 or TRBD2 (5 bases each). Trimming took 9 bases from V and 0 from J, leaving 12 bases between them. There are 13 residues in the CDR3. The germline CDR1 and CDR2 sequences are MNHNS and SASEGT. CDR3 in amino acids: CASGGLASYEQYF. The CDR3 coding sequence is TGTGCCAGTGGGGGTCTTGCCTCCTACGAGCAGTACTTC.

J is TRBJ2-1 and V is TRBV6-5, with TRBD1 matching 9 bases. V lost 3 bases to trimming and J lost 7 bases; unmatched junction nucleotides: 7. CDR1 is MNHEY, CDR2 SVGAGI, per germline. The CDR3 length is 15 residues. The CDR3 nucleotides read TGTGCCAGCAGTTATTCGGACAGGGGTGAAAATGAGCAGTTCTTC. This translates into CASSYSDRGENEQFF.